These T cell receptor beta chains were read from a single sample in a study of blood T cell repertoires in COVID-19. This table comes from immunoSEQ multiplex PCR, and its TCRdb copy is limited to in-frame clones, with some not included. This sample carries about 350,000 clones, over 85% of them seen once, and the ten largest clones take 3% to 4.5%. Sequences were obtained from peripheral blood. These TCRs come from a woman aged 60-75 years with COVID-19, enrolled during active disease. Both conserved end residues are part of each CDR3. D genes are given only for firm matches. Not all rows give a size; the values are once, few, many and, for expanded clones, a class.

TRBD1	TRBV11-2	.	TRBJ2-3	TGTGCCAGCAGCACAGGACAGGGGGGCACAGATACGCAGTATTTT	CASSTGQGGTDTQYF
.	TRBV27	few	TRBJ1-2	TGTGCCAGCAGTTTATCCTCAGGGAACACCTTC	CASSLSSGNTF
TRBD1	TRBV29-1	once	TRBJ2-3	TGCAGCGTGCGGACAGGGAAGGAAACAGATACGCAGTATTTT	CSVRTGKETDTQYF
TRBD1	TRBV3-1/TRBV3-2	.	TRBJ1-2	TGTGCCAGCAGCCCCCCGACAGGGAACGGCTACACCTTC	CASSPPTGNGYTF
.	TRBV7-9	.	TRBJ1-2	TGTGCCAGCAGCTTACTCGTTCCCGCGTTTCCGGCGGCCTATGGCTACACCTTC	CASSLLVPAFPAAYGYTF
TRBD1	TRBV29-1	.	TRBJ1-1	TGCAGCGCCACAAGTCGGGGCGGGACAGGGAGTGGGGGCACTGAAGCTTTCTTT	CSATSRGGTGSGGTEAFF
.	TRBV23-1	.	TRBJ1-1	TGCGCCAGCAGTCAATCCCGGCGGAGCCGCGAAGCTTTCTTT	CASSQSRRSREAFF
.	TRBV19	once	TRBJ1-1	TGTGCCAGTAGTATAGCGAGGACAAGTCCTACTGAAGCTTTCTTT	CASSIARTSPTEAFF
TRBD1	TRBV6-5	.	TRBJ2-7	TGTGCCAGCAGTCCGATGCTGGACAGGGTTTACGAGCAGTACTTC	CASSPMLDRVYEQYF
.	TRBV7-3	.	TRBJ2-5	TGTGCCAGCATGGGGGGACCCTCCCAGGAGACCCAGTACTTC	CASMGGPSQETQYF
.	TRBV19	.	TRBJ1-1	TGTGCCAGCCGCCTAGAGGGAAGGGAAGCTTTCTTT	CASRLEGREAFF
.	TRBV6-5	.	TRBJ2-5	TGTGCCAGCAGTTACGGCGGGACCCAGTACTTC	CASSYGGTQYF
.	TRBV7-3	.	TRBJ1-5	TGTCTTAATCAGCCCCAGCATTTT	CLNQPQHF
.	TRBV12-3/TRBV12-4	few	TRBJ1-2	TGTGCCAGCAGTTTGGGGGCAGGGACAGGCTACACCTTC	CASSLGAGTGYTF
.	TRBV9	.	TRBJ1-2	TGTGCCAGCAGCGTAGAGGGGGTTGGATATGGCTACACCTTC	CASSVEGVGYGYTF
TRBD1	TRBV18	.	TRBJ1-1	TGTGCCAGCTCACCTCACCCGGGACAGCCTTCCACTGAAGCTTTCTTT	CASSPHPGQPSTEAFF
TRBD1	TRBV5-5	.	TRBJ2-5	TGTGCCAGCAGCTGGGGCTCCCGGGACAGGAGCCAAGAGACCCAGTACTTC	CASSWGSRDRSQETQYF
.	TRBV7-2	.	TRBJ1-2	TGTGCCAGCAGCAATAAAGGTGTCGTCCGAAGCGGTGGCTACACCTTC	CASSNKGVVRSGGYTF
TRBD1	TRBV7-9	few	TRBJ1-1	TGTGCCAGCAGCTTACGGACAGGGGAGACTGAAGCTTTCTTT	CASSLRTGETEAFF
.	TRBV11-3	.	TRBJ2-2	TGTGCCAGCAGCTTTAGCGACACCGGGGAGCTGTTTTTT	CASSFSDTGELFF
.	TRBV19	.	TRBJ1-1	TGTGCCAGTACCACCTCGGGGGGGGTGAACACTGAAGCTTTCTTT	CASTTSGGVNTEAFF
.	TRBV6-5	once	TRBJ1-5	TGTGCCAGCAGTACCACAGGGAGTAGCAATCAGCCCCAGCATTTT	CASSTTGSSNQPQHF
.	TRBV12-3/TRBV12-4	.	TRBJ1-1	TGTGCCAGCAGTTTAAGAAGAGGGACTGAAGCTTTCTTT	CASSLRRGTEAFF
.	TRBV7-3	few	TRBJ1-1	TGTGCCAGCAGCTTATCGGGGGGTAACACTGAAGCTTTCTTT	CASSLSGGNTEAFF
.	TRBV7-3	.	TRBJ2-2	TGTGCCAGCTTTTTCCCAGATTGCCACCGGGGAGCTGTTTTT	CASFFPDCHRGAVF
.	TRBV12-3/TRBV12-4	.	TRBJ1-6	TGTGCCAGCAGTTCTAGGGAGGATTCACCCCTCCACTTT	CASSSREDSPLHF
.	TRBV6-5	.	TRBJ1-6	TGTGCCAGCAGTTACTCGGGCAGCCTGTATAATTCACCCCTCCACTTT	CASSYSGSLYNSPLHF
TRBD1	TRBV5-1	.	TRBJ2-1	TGCGCCAGCAGCTTGGGCGGACAGGCCGTCTACAATGAGCAGTTCTTC	CASSLGGQAVYNEQFF
.	TRBV5-5	.	TRBJ2-5	TGTGCCAGCAGCCCGGGACACGAACAGGGAGAGACCCAGTACTTC	CASSPGHEQGETQYF
TRBD1	TRBV3-1/TRBV3-2	.	TRBJ1-1	TGTGCCAGCCAGCAGAGGGGGCACGGAGGTGAAGCTTTCTTT	CASQQRGHGGEAFF
TRBD2	TRBV6-5	.	TRBJ2-1	TGTGCCACCGCGACTAGCGGGGCCTACAATGAGCAGTTCTTC	CATATSGAYNEQFF
.	TRBV6-5	.	TRBJ1-2	TGTGCCAGCAGGGGGTCAGGACTCTATGGCTACACCTTC	CASRGSGLYGYTF
.	TRBV30	.	TRBJ2-7	TGTGCCTGGAGTGCGCAGGGTTACGAGCAGTACTTC	CAWSAQGYEQYF
.	TRBV2	.	TRBJ1-2	TGTGCCAGCAGCTCTAGACAGCTCGACTATGGCTACACCTTC	CASSSRQLDYGYTF
.	TRBV6-4	.	TRBJ1-5	TGTGCCAGCAGCCTCCGCTATAGCAATCAGCCCCAGCATTTT	CASSLRYSNQPQHF
TRBD1	TRBV5-1	.	TRBJ2-4	TGCGCCAGCAGCCCCGGGACAGTAAAAAACATTCAGTACTTC	CASSPGTVKNIQYF
TRBD2	TRBV7-2	.	TRBJ2-7	TGTGCCAGCACCTATGGACTAGCGGGGGGGTGGCAGTACTTC	CASTYGLAGGWQYF
.	TRBV30	.	TRBJ1-3	TGTGCCTGGAGTCCATACAGCTCTGGAAACACCATATATTTT	CAWSPYSSGNTIYF
.	TRBV27	.	TRBJ2-7	TGTGCCAGCAGTCTAATAGGACAGAACTACGAGCAGTACTTC	CASSLIGQNYEQYF
TRBD1	TRBV6-5	.	TRBJ2-7	TGTGCCAGCAGTCGGGACAGGGATTTACGCTACGAGCAGTACTTC	CASSRDRDLRYEQYF
.	TRBV19	.	TRBJ1-2	TGTGCCAGTAGTATATACGGGGCTAACTATGGCTACACCTTC	CASSIYGANYGYTF
.	TRBV6-5	.	TRBJ2-7	TGTGCCAGCAGTTTTAACAGGGTTGGGGAGCAGTACTTC	CASSFNRVGEQYF
TRBD1	TRBV19	.	TRBJ1-2	TGTGCCAGTAGTGCTCGGACAGGGCGCTATGGCTACACCTTC	CASSARTGRYGYTF
TRBD2	TRBV19	.	TRBJ2-3	TGTGCCAGTAGTACAGCTAGCGGGGGTGTTGATACGCAGTATTTT	CASSTASGGVDTQYF
.	TRBV7-3	.	TRBJ1-2	TGTGCCAGCAGCTTATCCCCTAGCTCCTATGGCTACACCTTC	CASSLSPSSYGYTF
TRBD1	TRBV15	.	TRBJ1-2	TGTGCCACCAGCAGAAGCCGGACAGGGGGCTTGGGGGGCTACACCTTC	CATSRSRTGGLGGYTF
TRBD1	TRBV5-6	.	TRBJ2-1	TGTGCCAGCAGCTTGATAGGACAGGGCAGCAATGAGCAGTTCTTC	CASSLIGQGSNEQFF
TRBD1	TRBV28	.	TRBJ2-7	TGTGCCAGCAGTTTGACAGGGGCAAGCGAGCAGTACTTC	CASSLTGASEQYF
TRBD1	TRBV4-1	once	TRBJ1-2	TGCGCCAGCAGCCAGGCTAGGACAGGGGCCTATGGCTACACCTTC	CASSQARTGAYGYTF
TRBD2	TRBV3-1/TRBV3-2	once	TRBJ2-7	TGTGCCAGCAGCCAAGACGGGGGGGCCTCCTACGAGCAGTACTTC	CASSQDGGASYEQYF
.	TRBV19	.	TRBJ1-5	TGTGCCAGTAGTATAGTACGGGATCAGCCCCAGCATTTT	CASSIVRDQPQHF
.	TRBV14	.	TRBJ2-1	TGTGCCAGCAGCCAAGTCTATCGTGAGCAGTTCTTC	CASSQVYREQFF
.	TRBV7-2	.	TRBJ2-5	TGTGCCAGCAGCTTAGCGCTAATGGAGACCCAGTACTTC	CASSLALMETQYF
.	TRBV5-1	.	TRBJ1-5	TGCGCCAGCAGCTTAAAGCCGACACCCGATCAGCCCCAGCATTTT	CASSLKPTPDQPQHF
TRBD1	TRBV5-4	.	TRBJ1-1	TGTGCCACCAGGGACAGGGAGGTTGAGACTGAAGCTTTCTTT	CATRDREVETEAFF
.	TRBV30	.	TRBJ1-6	TGTGCCTGGAACCCCGGGAGGACAGACAATTCACCCCTCCACTTT	CAWNPGRTDNSPLHF
TRBD1	TRBV3-1/TRBV3-2	.	TRBJ2-2	TGTGCCAGCAGCCAAATCACAGGGGCCGGGGAGCTGTTTTTT	CASSQITGAGELFF